Each of the 5 T cell receptor beta chains below was sequenced from the same sample in a study of blood T cell repertoires in COVID-19 (dated by TCRdb to 2018 to 2020). Libraries came from the immunoSEQ multiplex PCR assay. The source is immuneACCESS, and TCRdb retained only in-frame sequences with V and J called. Part of the clones is not carried over; for the studies checked, unresolved V genes explain less than half of this, and the remainder is unexplained. The sample table lists over 75,000 clones, approximately 89% of them with a count of one. Under 2.5% of the sample is in the top ten clones. The sequencing sample was made of peripheral blood. The origin of the receptors is a human donor with active COVID-19. The donor label of this sample is uncertain.

This chain joins TRBV5-1 and TRBJ2-2, with 9 bases lining up with TRBD1. Per the germline V gene, CDR1 is SGHRS and CDR2 is YFSETQ. The CDR3 spans 16 residues. V lost 4 bases and J lost 3; bases outside the gene matches: 7. The chain's CDR3 is CASSPGQGVDTGELFF. The DNA for the CDR3 is TGCGCCAGCAGCCCGGGACAGGGAGTAGACACCGGGGAGCTGTTTTTT. Filled out from reference TRBV5-1 and TRBJ2-2, the complete variable domain reads KAGVTQTPRYLIKTRGQQVTLSCSPISGHRSVSWYQQTPGQGLQFLFEYFSETQRNKGNFPGRFSGRQFSNSRSEMNVSTLELGDSALYLCASSPGQGVDTGELFFGEGSRLTVL.

This chain links TRBV6-2 or TRBV6-3 with TRBJ1-1, with 10 bases that match TRBD1. The length of the CDR3 is 17 residues. The J segment lost 1 base and the V segment lost 4 bases, leaving 9 bases of the junction unmatched. Germline lookup yields CDR1 MNHEY and CDR2 SVGEGT. CDR3 DNA sequence: TGTGCCAGCAGTTTCCCCGACAGGGGGCCCGCGAACACTGAAGCTTTCTTT. Translating gives CASSFPDRGPANTEAFF.

The CDR3 spells CASSLGRNYGYTF. DNA for the CDR3: TGCGCCAGCAGCTTGGGGAGGAACTATGGCTACACCTTC. V and J are TRBV5-1 and TRBJ1-2, with D hard to call. The CDR3 loop spans 13 amino acids. Germline V gene data show CDR1 as SGHRS and CDR2 as YFSETQ. With 0 bases removed from V and 2 bases from J, the gap between germline ends came to 5 bases.

The chain couples TRBV7-9 to TRBJ2-5, with D possibly being TRBD1 (7 bases). Germline V gene lookup returns CDR1 SEHNR and CDR2 FQNEAQ (reference sequence). The germline V and J ends were trimmed by 6 bases and 7 bases, with 15 bases remaining between them. The CDR3 runs to 13 residues. The CDR3, as DNA: TGTGCCAGCAGTTCCGACAGGGAGGCGACCCAGTACTTC. It encodes CASSSDREATQYF. Full variable domain (rest looked up from reference TRBV7-9 and TRBJ2-5): DTGVSQNPRHKITKRGQNVTFRCDPISEHNRLYWYRQTLGQGPEFLTYFQNEAQLEKSRLLSDRFSAERPKGSFSTLEIQRTEQGDSAMYLCASSSDREATQYFGPGTRLLVL.

The V gene is TRBV11-2, the J gene TRBJ1-1; weak D call: TRBD1 (5 bases). V was pared by 5 bases and J by 0 bases, with 16 bases between. The CDR3 runs 16 residues. In germline, CDR1 is SGHAT, CDR2 FQNNGV. The CDR3 here is CASSPGIDRLNTEAFF. As DNA, the CDR3 is TGTGCCAGCAGCCCTGGAATCGACAGACTGAACACTGAAGCTTTCTTT.